The 10 T cell receptor beta chains below were found in one sample sequenced in a study of T cell responses to AZD1222 COVID-19 vaccine. Method: immunoSEQ multiplex PCR; TCRdb's copy keeps in-frame clones and lacks some. The table has about 160,000 clones, approximately 90% seen once; the top ten hold approximately 1.9%. Sequenced here: peripheral blood, sampled on day 0 of AZD1222 vaccination. The receptors were gathered from an adult in good health.

Concerning this clone: The junction departs from germline at one end; a sequencing error may be responsible. The chain employs TRBV29-1 and TRBJ1-2, with 7 bases that match TRBD1. The CDR3 covers 9 residues. The germline gives CDR1 SQVTM, CDR2 ANQGSEA. The CDR3 here is CSVDRAPIF. DNA for the CDR3: TGCAGCGTAGACAGGGCCCCCATCTTC. Full variable domain (rest looked up from reference TRBV29-1 and TRBJ1-2): SAVISQKPSRDICQRGTSLTIQCQVDSQVTMMFWYRQQPGQSLTLIATANQGSEATYESGFVIDKFPISRPNLTFSTLTVSNMSPEDSSIYLCSVDRAPIFGSGTRLTVV.

This rearrangement joins TRBV28 to TRBJ1-1; no reliable D call. Trimming removed 3 bases from V and 0 bases from J, with 8 bases in between. Germline CDR1 reads MDHEN; CDR2 reads SYDVKM. The CDR3 is 14 residues long. CDR3: CASSLSQLNTEAFF. CDR3 nucleotide sequence: TGTGCCAGCAGTTTGAGTCAGTTGAACACTGAAGCTTTCTTT.

The table lists this clone with a count of one. The V gene is TRBV19, the J gene TRBJ1-1; unclear D gene. From germline, CDR1 is LNHDA and CDR2 SQIVND (reference sequence). This CDR3 comprises 14 residues. The V and J ends lost 1 base and 2 bases respectively, with 8 bases between them. CDR3 sequence (DNA): TGTGCCAGTAGTATAGGACTGAGAAACACTGAAGCTTTCTTT. This gives the protein CASSIGLRNTEAFF.

The chain employs TRBV19 and TRBJ1-5, with 8 bases aligning to TRBD1. The CDR3 totals 16 residues. Germline loops: CDR1 LNHDA, CDR2 SQIVND (reference sequence). The V and J ends lost 6 bases and 5 bases, in that order; junction bases with no gene match: 12. The DNA of the CDR3 is TGTGCCAGTAGGACTGGGAGGGACAGGACCCATCAGCCCCAGCATTTT. Its translation: CASRTGRDRTHQPQHF.

The rearrangement uses TRBV6-5 and TRBJ2-2; 7 nucleotides agree with TRBD1. The CDR3 loop spans 14 amino acids. CDR1 MNHEY and CDR2 SVGAGI come from the germline V gene. J was trimmed by 3 bases and V by 5 bases; bases with no gene match: 3. CDR3 sequence (DNA): TGTGCCAGCAGTCGGACAGGCTACACCGGGGAGCTGTTTTTT. Translated: CASSRTGYTGELFF.

The chain has TRBV28 and TRBJ1-1; weak D call: TRBD1 (5 bases). The CDR3 covers 16 residues. The germline V gene has CDR1 MDHEN and CDR2 SYDVKM. V was cut by 3 bases and J by 14 bases, with 28 bases left in between. The CDR3 loop is CASSFSPFGGRGWVFF. CDR3 DNA sequence: TGTGCCAGCAGTTTTTCGCCTTTCGGGGGAAGGGGATGGGTGTTCTTT.

A few counts support this clone. V is TRBV6-5 and J is TRBJ2-5; maybe TRBD1 (6 bases). In germline, CDR1 is MNHEY, CDR2 SVGAGI. Trimming left V 5 bases short and J 5 bases short, with 9 bases between. This CDR3 spans 12 amino acids. The CDR3 DNA follows: TGTGCCAGCAGTACAGGGAGCGAGACCCAGTACTTC. Protein sequence: CASSTGSETQYF.

J is TRBJ1-5 and V is TRBV6-5; D gene ambiguous. The V end was cut by 7 bases, the J end by 4 bases, with 8 bases between. The germline V gene has CDR1 MNHEY and CDR2 SVGAGI. CDR3 size: 12 residues. The CDR3 loop reads CASTASNQPQHF. CDR3 nucleotides: TGTGCCAGCACCGCATCTAATCAGCCCCAGCATTTT.

The V call is TRBV5-5, the J call TRBJ1-2, with D unclear. The CDR3 consists of 16 residues. The V end lost 0 bases, the J end lost 2 bases, and 14 bases lay between the germline ends. Germline CDR1 reads SGHKS; CDR2 reads YYEKEE (reference sequence). The CDR3 sequence: CASSLGFRQRNYGYTF. Here the CDR3 DNA reads TGTGCCAGCAGCTTGGGGTTCAGGCAGAGGAACTATGGCTACACCTTC.

This chain connects TRBV5-4 to TRBJ2-3; a possible D gene is TRBD2 (6 bases). With 0 bases removed from V and 4 bases from J, the gap between germline ends came to 12 bases. The CDR3 extends over 15 amino acids. From germline, CDR1 is SGHNT and CDR2 YYREEE (reference sequence). In DNA form, the CDR3 reads TGTGCCAGCAGCTTGGATTCTAGCGAGTCAGATACGCAGTATTTT. This translates into CASSLDSSESDTQYF.